The present TCR beta chain was sequenced within a study of memory CD4+ T cells and cytomegalovirus serostatus. The assay was immunoSEQ multiplex PCR, and TCRdb's table has in-frame clones only and misses some. Found here are about 38,000 clones, roughly 85% of them singletons; the top ten hold about 5.8%. The germline gives CDR1 KGHSH, CDR2 LQKENI. V dropped 1 base and J dropped 10 bases, with 17 bases sitting between them. CDR3 length: 15 residues. The sort gate was single viable CD3+CD4+CD8-CD45RO+ cells for memory CD4+ T cells. Sequenced input: memory CD4+ T cells from blood. The V gene is TRBV18, the J gene TRBJ2-1; D call uncertain. The receptor was derived from an adult in good health and CMV-seropositive. In DNA form, the CDR3 reads TGTGCCAGCTCACCACAATCGGCAGGCAACTTGGAGCAGTTCTTC. As protein: CASSPQSAGNLEQFF.